This TCR beta chain originates from a study of blood T cells in healthy people across ages. This clonotype was picked up a small number of times. Its antigen is unknown. Isolation of PBMCs gave at least 6.5 million cells per sample. The V gene's germline CDR1 is MNHEY and CDR2 SVGAGI. The length of the CDR3 is 16 residues. The V end was cut by 0 bases, the J end by 0 bases, with 9 bases between. Study results and limitations: Strong correlation existed between TCR beta diversity and naive T cell percentage.

A second PCR, run for 7 to 11 cycles, used a sample-barcoded 5' primer plus a J-beta primer mix. TCRdb redid the calling of the 5' RACE reads with MiXCR, one entry per CDR3 protein. This sample yields over 450,000 distinct CDR3 sequences, of which about 24% are seen a single time; 7.5% to 9% belongs to the top ten. These data were likewise used in another study, on T cells of mothers and their children. From that paper: Donation was provided by three healthy Caucasian mothers along with their six children.

The V call is TRBV6-5, the J call TRBJ2-1; D is unclear. The receptor's source is a boy aged 10-17 years in good health. Sequenced input: blood. CDR3 nucleotides: TGTGCCAGCAGTTACTCGATGGGCAGCTCCTACAATGAGCAGTTCTTC. Residues: CASSYSMGSSYNEQFF.